These T cell receptor beta chains were read from a single sample in a study of T cell responses to AZD1222 COVID-19 vaccine. Libraries were prepared by immunoSEQ multiplex PCR; TCRdb keeps only in-frame clonotypes and omits some of them. Among 100,000 to 150,000 clones, more than 75% were seen once, and the ten largest hold about 1%. The source was peripheral blood, collected 28 days after the second AZD1222 dose. These receptors came from an adult who received the AZD1222 COVID-19 vaccine. CDR3s include the opening cysteine and the closing phenylalanine or tryptophan. The D gene is left open where the match is weak. Clone size is not always given. Where it is, it says once, few, many or a class for expanded clones.

v_call	j_call	d_call	clone_size	cdr3_nt	cdr3_aa
TRBV11-2	TRBJ2-5	TRBD2	NA	TGTGCCAGCAGCTTGGGACTAGCGGGAGTCAGAGAGACCCAGTACTTC	CASSLGLAGVRETQYF
TRBV6-5	TRBJ2-1	TRBD2	NA	TGTGCCAGCAGTTACTCCACTAGCGGTTTCTACAATGAGCAGTTCTTC	CASSYSTSGFYNEQFF
TRBV29-1	TRBJ1-2	NA	once	TGCAGCGTTGTTCCATTGTTTTTGCATGGCTACACCTTC	CSVVPLFLHGYTF
TRBV19	TRBJ1-1	NA	NA	TGTGCCAGTAGGACCCCCAACAATGTCGAAGCTTTCTTT	CASRTPNNVEAFF
TRBV27	TRBJ1-1	NA	NA	TGTGCCAGCAGTTTCCGCGGGAACACTGAAGCTTTCTTT	CASSFRGNTEAFF
TRBV2	TRBJ1-3	NA	few	TGTGCCAGCAGGTTTCGGGCCCGGACTGGAAACACCATATATTTT	CASRFRARTGNTIYF
TRBV5-8	TRBJ1-5	TRBD1	NA	TGTGCCAGCAGCAAAAACAGGGGGCCGAGCAATCAGCCCCAGCATTTT	CASSKNRGPSNQPQHF
TRBV3-1/TRBV3-2	TRBJ2-4	TRBD1	NA	TGTGCCAGCAGCCTCCGGACAGGTTTGGTGTTGGACATTCAGTACTTC	CASSLRTGLVLDIQYF
TRBV7-9	TRBJ2-1	NA	NA	TGTGCCAGCAATCGGGCTAGTTTTCGCAATGAGCAGTTCTTC	CASNRASFRNEQFF
TRBV7-3	TRBJ2-7	TRBD1	NA	TGTGCCAGCAGCAAGGACCCCGGACAGGGGATCTACGAGCAGTACTTC	CASSKDPGQGIYEQYF
TRBV3-1/TRBV3-2	TRBJ2-2	NA	NA	TGTGCCAGCAGCCAAGGGGCAAGCAGAGAACACACCGGGGAGCTGTTTTTT	CASSQGASREHTGELFF
TRBV5-6	TRBJ2-5	NA	NA	TGTGCCAGCAGCTTTGCCCAAGAGACCCAGTACTTC	CASSFAQETQYF
TRBV24-1	TRBJ1-1	NA	NA	TGTGCCACCAGTGGAGCCTTGAGCACTGAAGCTTTCTTT	CATSGALSTEAFF
TRBV15	TRBJ1-3	NA	NA	TGTGCCACCAGCACCGACAACCCGCGGGGTGGAAACACCATATATTTT	CATSTDNPRGGNTIYF
TRBV6-1	TRBJ1-5	TRBD1	NA	TGTGCCAGCAGTGAAGGACAGGGTGGATGGAATCAGCCCCAGCATTTT	CASSEGQGGWNQPQHF
TRBV15	TRBJ2-5	NA	NA	TGTGCCACCAGCAGCCGGGGAGCCCTAGGGGAGACCCAGTACTTC	CATSSRGALGETQYF
TRBV12-5	TRBJ2-3	TRBD2	NA	TGTGCTAGTGGTTTGGTACTAGGTACTAGCGGGGTCAAAACAGATACGCAGTATTTT	CASGLVLGTSGVKTDTQYF
TRBV19	TRBJ1-5	TRBD1	NA	TGTGCCAGTAGTATTTCGGCAGGGGGCAAGCAGCCCCAGCATTTT	CASSISAGGKQPQHF
TRBV7-6	TRBJ2-3	TRBD2	once	TGTGCCAGCAGCTCCCTCCCCATCGGGGGGTCAACAGATACGCAGTATTTT	CASSSLPIGGSTDTQYF
TRBV7-8	TRBJ2-1	NA	NA	TGTGCCAGCAGTCAGGAGAATGAGCAGTTCTTC	CASSQENEQFF
TRBV4-2	TRBJ2-3	NA	NA	TGTGCCAGCAGCCTCCGGGGAGCCTTAGATACGCAGTATTTT	CASSLRGALDTQYF
TRBV19	TRBJ1-5	NA	few	TGTGCCAGTAGTATGGGGGGGCTACAGCCCCAGCATTTT	CASSMGGLQPQHF
TRBV11-2	TRBJ2-6	TRBD1	NA	TGTGCCAGCAGCCCAGGGGGGGGGACAGGGTCCTCCGGGGCCAACGTCCTGACTTTC	CASSPGGGTGSSGANVLTF
TRBV10-3	TRBJ1-2	NA	NA	TGTGCCATCAGTGAGTCGCCTGGGGCCCTAAGCGGCTACACCTTC	CAISESPGALSGYTF
TRBV12-5	TRBJ2-7	TRBD2	NA	TGTGCTAGTGGTTTGGCCCACTCTAGCGGGATTAGGGAGCAGTACTTC	CASGLAHSSGIREQYF
TRBV3-1/TRBV3-2	TRBJ2-1	NA	NA	TGTGCCAGCAGCCAACTAGCAGGTAATGAGCAGTTCTTC	CASSQLAGNEQFF
TRBV10-1	TRBJ1-1	TRBD1	NA	TGCGCCAGCTCCGCGGGACAGACTAACACTGAAGCTTTCTTT	CASSAGQTNTEAFF
TRBV29-1	TRBJ1-1	NA	NA	TGCAGCGTTGATTTGGGCGTTGGGTTGGAAGCTTTCTTT	CSVDLGVGLEAFF
TRBV29-1	TRBJ2-1	NA	NA	TGCAGCTTGCTCTTTTTTGCGGGGAGTGGGGATGAGCAGTTCTTC	CSLLFFAGSGDEQFF
TRBV7-8	TRBJ1-5	NA	NA	TGTGCCAGCAGCCAGGGACCGGGGGGCAATCAGCCCCAGCATTTT	CASSQGPGGNQPQHF
TRBV7-9	TRBJ2-5	NA	NA	TGTGCCAGCAGCCAGCGGACGGAGACCCAGTACTTC	CASSQRTETQYF
TRBV27	TRBJ2-1	TRBD2	NA	TGTGCCTCCCAAGGGTTACTAGCGGGAGGAAATACAATGTCCTACAATGAGCAGTTCTTC	CASQGLLAGGNTMSYNEQFF
TRBV3-1/TRBV3-2	TRBJ2-7	NA	NA	TGTGCCAGCAGCCAATACACCTACGAGCAGTACTTC	CASSQYTYEQYF
TRBV27	TRBJ2-7	NA	NA	TGTGCCAGCAGTTTATTGTCAGGAGACTACTACGAGCAGTACTTC	CASSLLSGDYYEQYF
TRBV12-2	TRBJ1-5	NA	NA	TGTGCAAGTCGCCTCACCGGGGGACACTTCAATCAGCCCCAGCATTTT	CASRLTGGHFNQPQHF
TRBV7-8	TRBJ1-1	NA	NA	TGTGCCAGCAGCTTAGTAGACAGAGGTACCACTGAAGCTTTCTTT	CASSLVDRGTTEAFF
TRBV7-8	TRBJ2-5	NA	NA	TGTGCCAGCAGCTCTACAGTGAAGGGGGAGACCCAGTACTTC	CASSSTVKGETQYF
TRBV19	TRBJ1-2	NA	NA	TGTGCCAGTAGTATAGGTATGGGGACACCCTATGGCTACACCTTC	CASSIGMGTPYGYTF
TRBV18	TRBJ1-1	TRBD1	NA	TGTGCCAGCTCTCTATATCAGGGGGGGAACACTGAAGCTTTCTTT	CASSLYQGGNTEAFF
TRBV11-1	TRBJ1-1	TRBD1	NA	TGTGCCAGCAGCTCCGGGACAGGGAGGAACACTGAAGCTTTCTTT	CASSSGTGRNTEAFF
TRBV4-1	TRBJ2-7	NA	NA	TGCGCCAGCAGCCAAGGCCCAAGGGAATACGAGCAGTACTTC	CASSQGPREYEQYF
TRBV28	TRBJ1-6	NA	NA	TGTGCCAGCCGACAGCTCAACTCACCCCTCCACTTT	CASRQLNSPLHF
TRBV28	TRBJ1-2	NA	once	TGTGCCAGCAGTCCAGGGGAAGGTGGCTACACCTTC	CASSPGEGGYTF
TRBV6-1	TRBJ1-1	NA	NA	TGTGCCAGCAGTGAAAAAGGGAGAGGTACTGAAGCTTTCTTT	CASSEKGRGTEAFF
TRBV5-5	TRBJ1-1	NA	NA	TGTGCCAGCAACCTCATGAACACTGAAGCTTTCTTT	CASNLMNTEAFF
TRBV27	TRBJ1-1	NA	NA	TGTGCCAGCAGTTTAAGGCAGGGGAACACTGAAGCTTTCTTT	CASSLRQGNTEAFF
TRBV6-4	TRBJ2-1	NA	NA	TGTGCCAGCAGTGACTCGATGGACGGATACAATGAGCAGTTCTTC	CASSDSMDGYNEQFF
TRBV6-5	TRBJ1-2	TRBD1	NA	TGTGCCAGCAGTTTCGCAGGGGGGTACTATGGCTACACCTTC	CASSFAGGYYGYTF